The clone carrying this TCR beta chain was seen more than once but under ten times. The data stem from a study of response to subunit inactivated influenza vaccine. The germline V gene encodes CDR1 SGHTA and CDR2 FQGNSA. The V and J ends lost 6 bases and 2 bases, in that order; junction bases with no gene match: 7. The CDR3 is 14 residues long. MiXCR, applied by TCRdb to the RT-PCR reads, yields one record per CDR3 protein. The sample has under 500,000 distinct CDR3 sequences, roughly 9.8% seen once. This sequence was found in a man in his forties or fifties who received an inactivated influenza vaccine. J is TRBJ2-7 and V is TRBV7-2, with 7 bases identical to TRBD2. The sequencing used PBMCs from blood, collected about 6 weeks after vaccination. The CDR3 loop reads CASRNPGLTYEQYF. For the CDR3, the DNA is TGTGCCAGCAGAAATCCGGGACTAACCTACGAGCAGTACTTC.